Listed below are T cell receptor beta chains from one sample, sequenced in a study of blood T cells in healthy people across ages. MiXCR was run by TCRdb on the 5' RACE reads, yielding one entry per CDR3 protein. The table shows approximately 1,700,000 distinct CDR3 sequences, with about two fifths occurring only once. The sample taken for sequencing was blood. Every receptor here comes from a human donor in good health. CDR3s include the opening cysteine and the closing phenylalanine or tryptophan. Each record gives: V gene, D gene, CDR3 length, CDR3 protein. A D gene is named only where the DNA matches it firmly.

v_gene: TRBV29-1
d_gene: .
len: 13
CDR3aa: CSVAPLGDTEAFF

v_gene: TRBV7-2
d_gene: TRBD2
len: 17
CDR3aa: CASSLRAAGGIADTQYF

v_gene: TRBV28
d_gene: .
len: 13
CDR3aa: CASSRGPRYEQYF

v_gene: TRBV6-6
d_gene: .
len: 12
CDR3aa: CASSYTSGEQFF

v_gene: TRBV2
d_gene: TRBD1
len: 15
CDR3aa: CASSVGQGAFQPQHF

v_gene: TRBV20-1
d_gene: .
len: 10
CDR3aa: CAVGRETQYF

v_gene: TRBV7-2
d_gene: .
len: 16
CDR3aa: CASSLGERGFWQPQHF

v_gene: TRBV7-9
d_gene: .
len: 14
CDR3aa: CASSSEHRDDEQYF

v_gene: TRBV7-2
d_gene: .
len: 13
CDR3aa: CASSDRHTGELFF

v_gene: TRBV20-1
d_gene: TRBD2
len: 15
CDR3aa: CSVALWGGKADTQYF

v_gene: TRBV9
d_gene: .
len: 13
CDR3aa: CASSVGSDQPQHF

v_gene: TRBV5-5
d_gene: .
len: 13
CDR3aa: CASSIGWGTEAFF

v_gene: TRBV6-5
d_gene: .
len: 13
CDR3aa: CASSLEGQIEAFF

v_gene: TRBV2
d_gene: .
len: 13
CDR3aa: CASSESGIYGYTF

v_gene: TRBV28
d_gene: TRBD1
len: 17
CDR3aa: CASSFSGVGQGDYGYTF

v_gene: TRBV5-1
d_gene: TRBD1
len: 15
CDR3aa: CASSSRQGRTYEQYF

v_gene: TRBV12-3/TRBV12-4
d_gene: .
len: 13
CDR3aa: CASSSPPNSPLHF

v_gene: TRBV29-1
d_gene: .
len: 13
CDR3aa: CSVEGTAKNIQYF

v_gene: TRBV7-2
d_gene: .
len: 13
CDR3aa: CASSLAISGEQYF

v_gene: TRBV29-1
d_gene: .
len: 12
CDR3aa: CSVAEYQETQYF

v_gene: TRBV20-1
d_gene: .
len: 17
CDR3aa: CSASAGQPFSGANVLTF

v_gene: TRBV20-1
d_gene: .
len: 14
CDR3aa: CSAIKQGTNYGYTF

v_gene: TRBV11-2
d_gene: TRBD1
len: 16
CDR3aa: CASSSATGISYNEQFF

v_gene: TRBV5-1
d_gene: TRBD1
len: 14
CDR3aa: CASTLGGVLDTQYF

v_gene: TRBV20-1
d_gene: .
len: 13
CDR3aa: CSAQLTGSYEQYF

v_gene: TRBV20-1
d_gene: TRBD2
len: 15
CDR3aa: CSARGRGGAYNEQFF

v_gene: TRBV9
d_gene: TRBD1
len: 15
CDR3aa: CASSAGQGFDYGYTF

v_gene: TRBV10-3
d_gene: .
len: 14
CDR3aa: CAISASQSNTEAFF

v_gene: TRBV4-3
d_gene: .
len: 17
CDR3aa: CASSHTPTGSSYNEQFF

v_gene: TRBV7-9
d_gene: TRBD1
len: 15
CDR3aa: CASSGDRAGANVLTF

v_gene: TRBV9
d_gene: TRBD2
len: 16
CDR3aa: CASSVGSSGGLNEQFF

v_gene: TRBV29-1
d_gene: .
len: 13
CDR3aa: CSVEKAANYGYTF

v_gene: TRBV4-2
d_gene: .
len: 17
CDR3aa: CASSQAQDGQVPYEQYF

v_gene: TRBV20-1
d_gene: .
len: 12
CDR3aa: CSALDVLYEQYF

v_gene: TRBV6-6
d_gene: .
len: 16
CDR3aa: CASSYSMGGPNYGYTF

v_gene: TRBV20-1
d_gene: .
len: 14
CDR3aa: CSAPAPGVRTEAFF

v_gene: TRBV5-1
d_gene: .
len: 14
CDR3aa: CASSKAQGVETQYF

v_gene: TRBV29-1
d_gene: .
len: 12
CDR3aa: CSAEVESYEQYF

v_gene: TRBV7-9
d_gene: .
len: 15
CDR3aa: CASSLAGQFLTGYTF

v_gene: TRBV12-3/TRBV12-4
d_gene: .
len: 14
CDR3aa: CASKKRRATDAQYF

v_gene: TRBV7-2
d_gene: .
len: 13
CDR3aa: CASSFQSADTQYF

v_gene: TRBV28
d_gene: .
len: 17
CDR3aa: CASSLWLSQGTYNEQFF

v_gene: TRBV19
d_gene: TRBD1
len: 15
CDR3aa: CASSISEDRFYEQYF

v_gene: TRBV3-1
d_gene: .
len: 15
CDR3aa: CASSQKALADTEAFF

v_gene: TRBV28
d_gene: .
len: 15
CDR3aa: CASSFSAGGSYEQYF

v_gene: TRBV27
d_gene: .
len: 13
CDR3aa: CASSLRGFETQYF

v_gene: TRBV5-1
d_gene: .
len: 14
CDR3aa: CASSLEQAYSGYTF

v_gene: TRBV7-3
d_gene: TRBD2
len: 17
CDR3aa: CASSRGLADGGTDTQYF

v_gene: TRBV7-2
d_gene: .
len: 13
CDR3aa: CASTETNTGEPFF